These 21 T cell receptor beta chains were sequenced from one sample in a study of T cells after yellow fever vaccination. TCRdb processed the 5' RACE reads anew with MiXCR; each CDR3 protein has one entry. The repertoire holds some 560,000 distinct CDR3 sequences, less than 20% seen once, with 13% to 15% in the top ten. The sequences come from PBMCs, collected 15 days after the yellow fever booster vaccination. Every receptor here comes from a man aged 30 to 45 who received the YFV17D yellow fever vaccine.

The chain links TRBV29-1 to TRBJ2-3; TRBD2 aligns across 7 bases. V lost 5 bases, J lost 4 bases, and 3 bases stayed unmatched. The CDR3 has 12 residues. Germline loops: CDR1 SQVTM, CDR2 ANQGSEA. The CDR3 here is CSVRTSADTQYF. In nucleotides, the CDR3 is TGCAGCGTTCGAACTAGCGCAGATACGCAGTATTTT.

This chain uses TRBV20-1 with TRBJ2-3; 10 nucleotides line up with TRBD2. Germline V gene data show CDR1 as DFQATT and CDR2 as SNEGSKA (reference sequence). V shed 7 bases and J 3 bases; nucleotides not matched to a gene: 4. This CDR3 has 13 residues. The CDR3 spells CSVEREGTDTQYF. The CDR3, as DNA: TGCAGTGTAGAGCGGGAGGGAACAGATACGCAGTATTTT.

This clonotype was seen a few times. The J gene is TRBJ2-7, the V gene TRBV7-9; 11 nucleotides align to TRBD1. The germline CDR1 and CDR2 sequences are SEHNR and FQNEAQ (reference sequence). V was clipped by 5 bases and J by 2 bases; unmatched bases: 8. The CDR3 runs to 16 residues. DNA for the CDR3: TGTGCCAGCAGCCCAGGTTTGGGACAGGGGGCCTACGAGCAGTACTTC. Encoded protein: CASSPGLGQGAYEQYF.

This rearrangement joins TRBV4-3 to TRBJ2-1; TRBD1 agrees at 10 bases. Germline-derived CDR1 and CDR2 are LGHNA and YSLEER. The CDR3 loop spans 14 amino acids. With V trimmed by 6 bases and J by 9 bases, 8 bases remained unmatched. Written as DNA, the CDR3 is TGCGCCAGCAGACCCGGGACAGGGGTTATTGAGCAGTTCTTC. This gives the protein CASRPGTGVIEQFF.

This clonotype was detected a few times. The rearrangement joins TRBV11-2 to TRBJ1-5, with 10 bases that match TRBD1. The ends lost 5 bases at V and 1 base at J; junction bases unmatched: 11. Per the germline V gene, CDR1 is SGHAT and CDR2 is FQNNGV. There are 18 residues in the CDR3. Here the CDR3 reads CASSGDRGRSISNQPQHF. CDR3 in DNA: TGTGCCAGCAGCGGGGACAGGGGTCGGTCGATAAGCAATCAGCCCCAGCATTTT.

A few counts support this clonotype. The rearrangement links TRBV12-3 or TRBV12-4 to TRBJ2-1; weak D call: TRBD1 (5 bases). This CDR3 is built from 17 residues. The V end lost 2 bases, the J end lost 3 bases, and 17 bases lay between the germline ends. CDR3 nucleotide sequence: TGTGCCAGCAGTTTAAGTCTAGGCCAGGGCGTCTACAATGAGCAGTTCTTC. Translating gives CASSLSLGQGVYNEQFF.

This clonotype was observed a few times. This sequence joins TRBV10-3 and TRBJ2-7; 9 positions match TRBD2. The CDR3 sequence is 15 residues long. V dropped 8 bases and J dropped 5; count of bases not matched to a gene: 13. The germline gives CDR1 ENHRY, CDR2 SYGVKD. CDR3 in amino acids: CAIGRASGTFHEQYF. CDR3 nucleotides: TGTGCCATCGGTCGTGCTAGCGGGACCTTCCACGAGCAGTACTTC.

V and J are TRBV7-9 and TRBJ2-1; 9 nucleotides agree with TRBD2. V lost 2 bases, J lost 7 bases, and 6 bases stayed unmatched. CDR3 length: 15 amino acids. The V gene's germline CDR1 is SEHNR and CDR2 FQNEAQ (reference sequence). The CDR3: CASSLTASGVNEQFF. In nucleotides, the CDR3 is TGTGCCAGCAGCTTAACTGCTAGCGGGGTTAATGAGCAGTTCTTC.

Written as DNA, the CDR3 is TGTGCCAGCAGGGAGGGGGCATTGGAGCAGTTCTTC. It is translated as CASREGALEQFF. The V and J genes are TRBV2 and TRBJ2-1; a weak D match, TRBD1 (7 bases). V dropped 6 bases and J dropped 10 bases, with 13 bases sitting between them. The V gene's germline CDR1 is SNHLY and CDR2 FYNNEI. There are 12 residues in the CDR3.

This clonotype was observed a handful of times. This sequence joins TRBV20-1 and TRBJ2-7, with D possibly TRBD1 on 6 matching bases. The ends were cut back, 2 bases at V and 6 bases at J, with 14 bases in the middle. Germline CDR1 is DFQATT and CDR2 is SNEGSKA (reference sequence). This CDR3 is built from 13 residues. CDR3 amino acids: CSARNTQGSEQYF. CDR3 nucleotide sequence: TGCAGTGCTAGAAACACACAGGGATCCGAGCAGTACTTC.

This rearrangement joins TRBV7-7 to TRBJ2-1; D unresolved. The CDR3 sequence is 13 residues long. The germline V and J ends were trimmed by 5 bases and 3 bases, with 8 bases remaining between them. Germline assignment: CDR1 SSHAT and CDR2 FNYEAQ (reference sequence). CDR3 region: CASSPNIYNEQFF. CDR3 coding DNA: TGTGCCAGCAGCCCAAACATCTACAATGAGCAGTTCTTC.

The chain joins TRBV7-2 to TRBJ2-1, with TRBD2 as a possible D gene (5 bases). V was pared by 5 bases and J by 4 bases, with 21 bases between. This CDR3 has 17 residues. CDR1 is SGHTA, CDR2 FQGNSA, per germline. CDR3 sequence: CASSPGEGRVGYNEQFF. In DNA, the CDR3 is TGTGCCAGCAGCCCTGGTGAGGGAAGGGTTGGATACAATGAGCAGTTCTTC. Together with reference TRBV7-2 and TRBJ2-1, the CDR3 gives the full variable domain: GAGVSQSPSNKVTEKGKDVELRCDPISGHTALYWYRQSLGQGLEFLIYFQGNSAPDKSGLPSDRFSAERTGGSVSTLTIQRTQQEDSAVYLCASSPGEGRVGYNEQFFGPGTRLTVL.

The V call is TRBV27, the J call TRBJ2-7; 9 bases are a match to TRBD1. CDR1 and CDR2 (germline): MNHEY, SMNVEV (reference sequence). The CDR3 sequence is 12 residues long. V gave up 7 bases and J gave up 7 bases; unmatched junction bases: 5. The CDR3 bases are TGTGCCAGCAAACAGGGGGCAGAGGAGCAGTACTTC. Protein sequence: CASKQGAEEQYF.

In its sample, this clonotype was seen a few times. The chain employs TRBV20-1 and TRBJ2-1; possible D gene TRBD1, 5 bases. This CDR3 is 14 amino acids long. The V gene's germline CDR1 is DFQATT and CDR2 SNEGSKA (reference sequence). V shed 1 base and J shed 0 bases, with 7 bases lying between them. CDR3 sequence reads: CSARGGNSYNEQFF. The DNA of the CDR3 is TGCAGTGCTAGAGGGGGCAACTCCTACAATGAGCAGTTCTTC.

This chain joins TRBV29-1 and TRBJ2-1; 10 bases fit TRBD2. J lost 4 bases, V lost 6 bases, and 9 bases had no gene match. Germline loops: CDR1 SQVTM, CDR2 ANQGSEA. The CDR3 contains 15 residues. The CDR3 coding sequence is TGCAGCGTCGCAGCCCTAGCGGGAGCATACAATGAGCAGTTCTTC. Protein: CSVAALAGAYNEQFF.

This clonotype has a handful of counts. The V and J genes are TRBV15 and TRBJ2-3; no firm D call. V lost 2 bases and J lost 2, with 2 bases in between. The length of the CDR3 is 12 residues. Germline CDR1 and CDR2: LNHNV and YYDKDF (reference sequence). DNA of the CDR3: TGTGCCACCAGCAGACACACAGATACGCAGTATTTT. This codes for CATSRHTDTQYF.

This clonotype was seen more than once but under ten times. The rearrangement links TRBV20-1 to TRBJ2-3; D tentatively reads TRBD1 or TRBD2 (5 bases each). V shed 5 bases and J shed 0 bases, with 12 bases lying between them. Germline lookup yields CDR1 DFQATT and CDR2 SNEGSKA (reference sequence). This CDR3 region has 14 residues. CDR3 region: CSASRDHSTDTQYF. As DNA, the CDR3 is TGCAGTGCTTCCCGGGACCATAGCACAGATACGCAGTATTTT.

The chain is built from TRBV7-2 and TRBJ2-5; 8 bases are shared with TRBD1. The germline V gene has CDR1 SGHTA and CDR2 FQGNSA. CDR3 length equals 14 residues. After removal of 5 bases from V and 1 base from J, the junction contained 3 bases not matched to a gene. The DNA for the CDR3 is TGTGCCAGCAGCAAGGACAGGGTCCAAGAGACCCAGTACTTC. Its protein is CASSKDRVQETQYF.

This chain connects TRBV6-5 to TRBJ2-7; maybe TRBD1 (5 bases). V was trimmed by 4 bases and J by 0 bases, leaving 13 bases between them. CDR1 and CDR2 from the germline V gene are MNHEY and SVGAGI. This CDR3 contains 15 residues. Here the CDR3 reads CASSSTARSSYEQYF. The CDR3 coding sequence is TGTGCCAGCAGTTCGACAGCTCGAAGCTCCTACGAGCAGTACTTC.

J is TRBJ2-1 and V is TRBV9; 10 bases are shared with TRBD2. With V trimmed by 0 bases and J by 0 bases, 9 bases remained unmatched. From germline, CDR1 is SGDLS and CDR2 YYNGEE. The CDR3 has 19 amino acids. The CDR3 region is CASSVAAASGSPSYNEQFF. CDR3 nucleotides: TGTGCCAGCAGCGTAGCTGCGGCTAGCGGGAGTCCCTCCTACAATGAGCAGTTCTTC.

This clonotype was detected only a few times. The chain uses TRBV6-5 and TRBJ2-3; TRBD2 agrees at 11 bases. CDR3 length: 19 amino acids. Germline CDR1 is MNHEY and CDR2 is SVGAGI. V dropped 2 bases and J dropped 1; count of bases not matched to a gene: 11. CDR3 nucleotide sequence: TGTGCCAGCAGTTACCCCACTAGCGGGAGATTTGAGGGCACAGATACGCAGTATTTT. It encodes CASSYPTSGRFEGTDTQYF.